This T cell receptor (beta chain) was found in a study of blood T cell repertoires in COVID-19. Across the whole study: Sites in the United States, Italy and Spain provided acute and convalescent COVID-19 samples. From T cells, B-cell-depleted T cells, or PBMCs came the material, which was cDNA or gDNA.

The CDR3 contains 13 residues. Germline CDR1 and CDR2: MNHEY and SMNVEV (reference sequence). V shed 5 bases, J shed 8 bases, and the junction held 8 bases outside the gene matches. Original processing notes: Reference gene primer amplification gave estimated nucleated cell counts. The protocol was immunoSEQ multiplex PCR, while the TCRdb copy is restricted to in-frame clones and leaves out a portion. The V and J calls and clone size were taken over from that table, and D and trimming were inferred from the DNA. Of under 60,000 clones listed, over 75% are singletons. The chain combines TRBV27 with TRBJ1-2; TRBD1 agrees at 7 bases. This clonotype was obtained from a human donor in a cohort sampled during active COVID-19. Sequenced: peripheral blood. CDR3 in amino acids: CASSRDSGFGYTF. In DNA, the CDR3 is TGTGCCAGCAGTCGGGACAGCGGCTTCGGCTACACCTTC.